Detailed here is one TCR beta chain. The antigen is undetermined. This specimen belongs to a study of T cells in localized non-small cell lung cancer. Overall study results and limits: In adjacent lung appeared a median about 57 of the top 100 tumor clones. Analysis by sequencing included only one tumor region, so heterogeneity remains possible. The highest T cell clonality was in uninvolved adjacent lung, above tumor.

Assay used: immunoSEQ multiplex PCR; TCRdb lists only in-frame clones, some missing. This sample has around 91,000 clones, with roughly 87% found just once. This sample comprised peripheral blood, obtained before any cancer treatment. The TCR was taken from a man aged 40 to 69 with stage I squamous cell lung carcinoma.

CDR3 protein: CASSREGGYGYTF. The CDR3 nucleotides read TGTGCCTCATCCCGGGAGGGAGGATATGGCTACACCTTC. This sequence joins TRBV10-3 and TRBJ1-2; D remains unclear. The CDR3 sequence is 13 residues long. Germline values: CDR1 ENHRY, CDR2 SYGVKD. Trimming shortened V by 11 bases and J by 5 bases, and 18 bases separated the two germline ends.